This T cell receptor beta chain was sequenced during a study of shared clonotypes between healthy human individuals. On the study more broadly: Participating donors consisted of a couple of women and a few men aged 18 to 49. Study-wide points: Rarefaction indicated that sorted-subset sequencing remained incomplete although depth was large.

Trimming left V 6 bases short and J 3 bases short, with 9 bases between. CDR3 length: 13 amino acids. The germline V gene encodes CDR1 KGHSH and CDR2 LQKENI. Sequenced by immunoSEQ multiplex PCR; TCRdb stores in-frame clones only, minus some. The repertoire has about 960,000 clones, 60% to 85% of them found once; the top ten carry approximately 1.5%. Turning to this clone: Antigen: not known.

Donors were healthy HIV-negative adults without recent acute infections or vaccinations. The receptor was isolated from a man younger than 35 in good health. V is TRBV18 and J is TRBJ1-5, with a possible D match to TRBD1 (5 bases). The sequenced material came from memory CD4+ T cells sorted from blood. Subset given: CD45RA-negative fraction. The CDR3 nucleotides read TGTGCCAGCTCCGACAGTTACAATCAGCCCCAGCATTTT. It codes for CASSDSYNQPQHF.